These T cell receptor beta chains were read from a single sample in a study of blood T cell repertoires in COVID-19. Sequencing used immunoSEQ multiplex PCR; TCRdb keeps in-frame clones, though not all of them. The sample contains fewer than 250,000 clones, about 83% of which appear only once. The sample comprised peripheral blood. The receptors were gathered from a woman older than 75 with COVID-19, enrolled during active disease. The CDR3 runs from the conserved cysteine through the conserved F or W. The order of the fields is clone size, D gene, CDR3 length, V gene, J gene, CDR3 DNA, CDR3 protein. A D gene is named only where the DNA matches it firmly. Part of the rows lack a size; the others show once, few, many or a class for expanded clones.

abundance: NA
d_gene: TRBD1
len: 14
v_gene: TRBV10-2
j_gene: TRBJ1-5
CDR3nt: TGCGCCAGCAGGACAGGGGGAGAGGGTCAGCCCCAGCATTTT
CDR3aa: CASRTGGEGQPQHF

abundance: NA
d_gene: NA
len: 17
v_gene: TRBV18
j_gene: TRBJ2-7
CDR3nt: TGTGCCAGCTCACCAAGTGTAGGAACTAGCAGGCCCTACGAGCAGTACTTC
CDR3aa: CASSPSVGTSRPYEQYF

abundance: once
d_gene: TRBD1
len: 13
v_gene: TRBV5-1
j_gene: TRBJ1-2
CDR3nt: TGCGCCAGCAGCTCAGGACAGGACTATGGCTACACCTTC
CDR3aa: CASSSGQDYGYTF

abundance: NA
d_gene: NA
len: 11
v_gene: TRBV3-1/TRBV3-2
j_gene: TRBJ1-1
CDR3nt: TGTGCCAGCAGCCAAAGCCGCGAAGCTTTCTTT
CDR3aa: CASSQSREAFF

abundance: NA
d_gene: TRBD1
len: 13
v_gene: TRBV7-9
j_gene: TRBJ1-1
CDR3nt: TGTGCCAGCAGCGTAGGACAGGGCTGGGGAGCTTTCTTT
CDR3aa: CASSVGQGWGAFF

abundance: few
d_gene: TRBD1
len: 14
v_gene: TRBV28
j_gene: TRBJ1-2
CDR3nt: TGTGCCAGCAGTTTGCACAGGGGCCACTATGGCTACACCTTC
CDR3aa: CASSLHRGHYGYTF

abundance: NA
d_gene: TRBD1
len: 16
v_gene: TRBV18
j_gene: TRBJ1-3
CDR3nt: TGTGCCAGCTCACAGGACAGGGTTAAGTCTGGAAACACCATATATTTT
CDR3aa: CASSQDRVKSGNTIYF

abundance: NA
d_gene: NA
len: 15
v_gene: TRBV3-1/TRBV3-2
j_gene: TRBJ1-1
CDR3nt: TGTGCCAGCAGCCAAGAACTGGGGCTGAGTGGAACAGCTTTCTTT
CDR3aa: CASSQELGLSGTAFF

abundance: NA
d_gene: NA
len: 11
v_gene: TRBV5-6
j_gene: TRBJ2-3
CDR3nt: TGTGCCAGCAGCTTTACCGGCGGGGCGTATTTT
CDR3aa: CASSFTGGAYF

abundance: NA
d_gene: TRBD1
len: 16
v_gene: TRBV2
j_gene: TRBJ1-4
CDR3nt: TGTGCCAGCAGACGAGGACAGGGGGCAACTAATGAAAAACTGTTTTTT
CDR3aa: CASRRGQGATNEKLFF

abundance: NA
d_gene: NA
len: 14
v_gene: TRBV13
j_gene: TRBJ1-6
CDR3nt: TGTGCCAGCAGCTTCCAGGGGATCTCTTCACCCCTCCACTTT
CDR3aa: CASSFQGISSPLHF

abundance: NA
d_gene: NA
len: 11
v_gene: TRBV2
j_gene: TRBJ1-4
CDR3nt: TGTGCCAGCGAGGTGGGAGGAAAACTGTTTTTT
CDR3aa: CASEVGGKLFF

abundance: few
d_gene: NA
len: 14
v_gene: TRBV7-2
j_gene: TRBJ1-6
CDR3nt: TGTGCCAGCAGCTTGGGAGGCCCTAATTCACCCCTCCACTTT
CDR3aa: CASSLGGPNSPLHF

abundance: NA
d_gene: TRBD1
len: 15
v_gene: TRBV5-1
j_gene: TRBJ2-6
CDR3nt: TGCGCCAGCAGGGAAACAGGGGATGGGGCCAACGTCCTGACTTTC
CDR3aa: CASRETGDGANVLTF

abundance: NA
d_gene: TRBD1
len: 14
v_gene: TRBV19
j_gene: TRBJ1-4
CDR3nt: TGTGCCAGCCATCGGACAGGGTATAATGAAAAACTGTTTTTT
CDR3aa: CASHRTGYNEKLFF

abundance: NA
d_gene: NA
len: 14
v_gene: TRBV19
j_gene: TRBJ2-2
CDR3nt: TGTGCCAGTACAGGGGCTAGGCACACCGGGGAGCTGTTTTTT
CDR3aa: CASTGARHTGELFF

abundance: NA
d_gene: TRBD1
len: 15
v_gene: TRBV5-1
j_gene: TRBJ1-1
CDR3nt: TGCGCCACCATGAAGGGGGCAAACTCGAACACTGAAGCTTTCTTT
CDR3aa: CATMKGANSNTEAFF

abundance: NA
d_gene: TRBD2
len: 17
v_gene: TRBV5-1
j_gene: TRBJ2-1
CDR3nt: TGCGCCAGCAGCTCGGGACTAGCGGGGGCGGGCTACAATGAGCAGTTCTTC
CDR3aa: CASSSGLAGAGYNEQFF

abundance: NA
d_gene: TRBD2
len: 19
v_gene: TRBV28
j_gene: TRBJ2-2
CDR3nt: TGTGCCAGCAAGAAACGGACTAGCGGGGGGGCTGGGGGCACCGGGGAGCTGTTTTTT
CDR3aa: CASKKRTSGGAGGTGELFF

abundance: NA
d_gene: TRBD1
len: 15
v_gene: TRBV7-8
j_gene: TRBJ1-4
CDR3nt: TGTGCCAGCAGCTTTACGGACAGGGAGGGTGAAAAACTGTTTTTT
CDR3aa: CASSFTDREGEKLFF

abundance: NA
d_gene: TRBD1
len: 15
v_gene: TRBV28
j_gene: TRBJ2-2
CDR3nt: TGTGCCAGCAGGACAGGGGGGGAAAACACCGGGGAGCTGTTTTTT
CDR3aa: CASRTGGENTGELFF

abundance: NA
d_gene: TRBD1
len: 15
v_gene: TRBV5-4
j_gene: TRBJ1-1
CDR3nt: TGTGCCAGCAGCTTGGGGGGACAGGGAGGCACTGAAGCTTTCTTT
CDR3aa: CASSLGGQGGTEAFF

abundance: NA
d_gene: TRBD1
len: 16
v_gene: TRBV3-1/TRBV3-2
j_gene: TRBJ1-2
CDR3nt: TGTGCCAGCAGCCGGGACAGGGGGCGCTTCGGCTATGGCTACACCTTC
CDR3aa: CASSRDRGRFGYGYTF

abundance: NA
d_gene: TRBD1
len: 15
v_gene: TRBV7-2
j_gene: TRBJ1-2
CDR3nt: TGTGCCAGCAGCTTAGTGGGACAGGGGCCCTATGGCTACACCTTC
CDR3aa: CASSLVGQGPYGYTF

abundance: NA
d_gene: TRBD1
len: 14
v_gene: TRBV30
j_gene: TRBJ1-2
CDR3nt: TGTGCCTGGGGCCAACAGGGACAGGCCAGAGGCTACACCTTC
CDR3aa: CAWGQQGQARGYTF

abundance: NA
d_gene: TRBD2
len: 16
v_gene: TRBV19
j_gene: TRBJ2-5
CDR3nt: TGTGCCAGTAGTATCTCTACTAGCGGGGGGCAAGAGACCCAGTACTTC
CDR3aa: CASSISTSGGQETQYF

abundance: NA
d_gene: NA
len: 14
v_gene: TRBV5-4
j_gene: TRBJ1-2
CDR3nt: TGTGCCAGCAGCTCGTCCACAGGGAACTATGGCTACACCTTC
CDR3aa: CASSSSTGNYGYTF

abundance: NA
d_gene: NA
len: 14
v_gene: TRBV15
j_gene: TRBJ2-1
CDR3nt: TGTGCCACCAGCAGAGAAAGTAGTTACAATGAGCAGTTCTTC
CDR3aa: CATSRESSYNEQFF

abundance: NA
d_gene: NA
len: 14
v_gene: TRBV7-9
j_gene: TRBJ1-6
CDR3nt: TGTGCCAGCAGCTCAGCAGGGAGTAATTCACCCCTCCACTTT
CDR3aa: CASSSAGSNSPLHF

abundance: NA
d_gene: NA
len: 14
v_gene: TRBV5-1
j_gene: TRBJ2-5
CDR3nt: TGCGCCAGCAGCATGAACAGGGGAGGTGAGACCCAGTACTTC
CDR3aa: CASSMNRGGETQYF

abundance: NA
d_gene: NA
len: 15
v_gene: TRBV6-5
j_gene: TRBJ1-5
CDR3nt: TGTGCCAGCAGTCGAACCTACGGGGGGCGTAAGCCCCAGCATTTT
CDR3aa: CASSRTYGGRKPQHF

abundance: NA
d_gene: TRBD1
len: 15
v_gene: TRBV7-2
j_gene: TRBJ1-4
CDR3nt: TGTGCCAGCAGCAAAGCGGGACAGGGGATAGAAAAACTGTTTTTT
CDR3aa: CASSKAGQGIEKLFF